This T cell receptor (beta chain) was sequenced for a study of blood T cell repertoires in COVID-19. Study-wide context: PBMCs, B-cell-depleted T cells, or T cells provided the cDNA or gDNA that made up the material.

Recruited during active infection, patients (from Seattle) were subsequently followed longitudinally. Method: immunoSEQ multiplex PCR; TCRdb's copy keeps in-frame clones and lacks some. The sample lists 150,000 to 160,000 clones, approximately 85% occurring once. Trimming cost V 0 bases and J 2 bases, with 7 bases left between them. Germline CDR1 MNHEY, CDR2 SVGAGI. The CDR3 contains 15 residues. The clonotype originates from a man in his sixties with COVID-19, enrolled during active disease. The chain carries TRBV6-5 and TRBJ2-2; TRBD1 might be the D (6 bases). What was sequenced was peripheral blood. The CDR3: CASSYSGQNTGELFF. CDR3 in DNA: TGTGCCAGCAGTTACTCGGGACAAAACACCGGGGAGCTGTTTTTT.